This T cell receptor (beta chain) was obtained from a study of T cells after yellow fever vaccination. General study points: Researchers noted that a small share of clonotypes showed up in both CD4 and CD8 compartments. Reappearance after the booster was observed for most primary-vaccination clones (roughly 97% CD4, over 70% CD8).

This clonotype was found many times. The antigen remains undetermined. CDR3 length equals 17 residues. V lost 3 bases, J lost 0 bases, and 4 bases stayed unmatched. Germline V gives CDR1 SGHRS, CDR2 YFSETQ. TCRdb processed the 5' RACE reads anew with MiXCR; each CDR3 protein has one entry. The sample shows 310,000 or so distinct CDR3 sequences, more than 3% of them seen only once. The sequence was obtained from a man between 18 and 29 years old who received the YFV17D yellow fever vaccine. The chain carries TRBV5-1 and TRBJ2-6; 9 bases align to TRBD1. Sample: PBMCs, taken on the day of the yellow fever booster vaccination. For the CDR3, the DNA is TGCGCCAGCAGCTGGGACAGGGCCTCCTCTGGGGCCAACGTCCTGACTTTC. This encodes CASSWDRASSGANVLTF.